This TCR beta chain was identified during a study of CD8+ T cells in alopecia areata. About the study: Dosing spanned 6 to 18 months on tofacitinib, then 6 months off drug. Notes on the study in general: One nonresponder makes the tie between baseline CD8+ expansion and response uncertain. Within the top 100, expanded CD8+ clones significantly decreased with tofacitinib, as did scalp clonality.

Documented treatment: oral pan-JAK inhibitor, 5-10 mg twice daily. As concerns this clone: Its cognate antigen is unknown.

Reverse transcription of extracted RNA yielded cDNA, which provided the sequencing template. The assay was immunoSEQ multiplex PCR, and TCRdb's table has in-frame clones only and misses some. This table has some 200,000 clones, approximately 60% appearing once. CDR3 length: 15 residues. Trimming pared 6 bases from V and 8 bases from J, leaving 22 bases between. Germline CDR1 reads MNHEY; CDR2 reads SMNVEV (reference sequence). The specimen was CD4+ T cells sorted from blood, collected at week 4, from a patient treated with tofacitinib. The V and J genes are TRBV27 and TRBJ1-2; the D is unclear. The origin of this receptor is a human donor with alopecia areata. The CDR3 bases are TGTGCCAGCAGGGACCGGACCGCCGTGTCGGGGGGCTACACCTTC. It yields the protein CASRDRTAVSGGYTF.